This T cell receptor (beta chain) was profiled in a study of CD8+ T cells in alopecia areata. The authors extracted RNA and reverse transcribed it into cDNA as the sequencing template. TCRdb's copy holds only in-frame clones and misses some; the assay was immunoSEQ multiplex PCR. The sample shows more than 95,000 clones, 65% to 90% of them seen only once. In the case of this clone: Its matching antigen is unknown.

Study-wide points: Tofacitinib significantly lowered scalp clonality and expanded CD8+ clones among the top 100.

Per germline, CDR1 LNHDA and CDR2 SQIVND (reference sequence). The CDR3 is 17 residues long. V was clipped by 5 bases and J by 3 bases; unmatched bases: 11. Treatment described: oral pan-JAK inhibitor, 5-10 mg twice daily. V usage is TRBV19 and J usage is TRBJ2-2, with TRBD2 identical over 8 bases. The receptor's source is a human donor with alopecia areata. Sequencing used CD8+ T cells sorted from blood, obtained between weeks 30 and 35, from a patient treated with tofacitinib. The CDR3 reads CASSRRETSEYTGELFF. In DNA, the CDR3 is TGTGCCAGTAGTCGGCGAGAGACTAGCGAGTACACCGGGGAGCTGTTTTTT.